This T cell receptor beta chain was sequenced in a study of blood T cell repertoires in COVID-19. In the authors' workflow: Reference gene primer amplification in the assay estimated nucleated cell counts. Produced via immunoSEQ multiplex PCR; TCRdb's table is partial and in-frame only. That table is the source of V, J and clone size, and D and trimming were worked out from the DNA. The sample gives around 65,000 clones, roughly 80% of which show up once; over 40% is in the top ten. This CDR3 region has 13 residues. Germline CDR1 MGHRA, CDR2 YSYEKL. Trimming stripped 4 bases from V and 2 bases from J, with 8 bases between.

Source material: peripheral blood. This receptor was taken from a human donor in a cohort sampled during active COVID-19. V and J are TRBV4-1 and TRBJ1-1, with D maybe TRBD1 (6 bases). CDR3 residues: CASSRQDNTEAFF. CDR3 nucleotide sequence: TGCGCCAGCAGCCGACAGGATAACACTGAAGCTTTCTTT.